Shown below are 25 T cell receptor beta chains from a single sample sequenced in a study of control samples from healthy donors and cancer patients. Sequencing was performed with immunoSEQ multiplex PCR; in TCRdb, only in-frame clones are kept and a portion is missing. Among around 130,000 clones, approximately 88% were seen once, and the ten largest hold about two fifths. Specimen: blood. The receptors derive from a man in his forties or fifties in good health.

The chain uses TRBV5-1 and TRBJ1-3, with 9 bases aligning to TRBD1. The CDR3 has 18 amino acids. V dropped 4 bases and J dropped 2; count of bases not matched to a gene: 13. The germline CDR1 and CDR2 sequences are SGHRS and YFSETQ. CDR3 in amino acids: CASSIRDRDPWAGNTIYF. CDR3 bases: TGCGCCAGCAGCATTCGGGACAGGGACCCTTGGGCTGGAAACACCATATATTTT.

This rearrangement joins TRBV6-1 to TRBJ2-2; D perhaps matches TRBD2 (7 bases). Trimming took 4 bases from V and 4 from J, leaving 19 bases between them. CDR1 and CDR2 from the germline V gene are MNHNS and SASEGT. This CDR3 comprises 17 residues. CDR3 coding DNA: TGTGCCAGCAGTGCTCTAGGGGGGGGGCCTTCCACCGGGGAGCTGTTTTTT. As protein: CASSALGGGPSTGELFF.

J is TRBJ1-1 and V is TRBV3-1 (or the pseudogene TRBV3-2), with a possible D match to TRBD1 (5 bases). Germline V CDR1 and CDR2: LGHDT, YNNKEL (reference sequence). Trimming took off 3 bases at V and 0 bases at J, with 17 bases between the two ends. The CDR3 totals 17 residues. DNA of the CDR3: TGTGCCAGCAGCCAGGGTCCCGGGACTTTCATGAACACTGAAGCTTTCTTT. This encodes CASSQGPGTFMNTEAFF.

Sample share makes this clone medium-sized. This rearrangement joins TRBV6-5 to TRBJ1-3, with TRBD1 as a possible D gene (5 bases). CDR3 length equals 14 residues. With 4 bases removed from V and 4 bases from J, the gap between germline ends came to 11 bases. Looked up from germline, CDR1 is MNHEY and CDR2 is SVGAGI. DNA of the CDR3: TGTGCCAGCAGTTTAGGGGCATTGGGAAACACCATATATTTT. It is translated as CASSLGALGNTIYF.

V usage is TRBV19 and J usage is TRBJ1-3; TRBD1 is a possible D gene (5 bases). Germline-derived CDR1 and CDR2 are LNHDA and SQIVND (reference sequence). Trimming cost V 3 bases and J 4 bases, with 10 bases left between them. CDR3 size: 14 residues. The chain's CDR3 is CASSIGGVGNTIYF. The CDR3 bases are TGTGCCAGTAGTATCGGGGGGGTCGGAAACACCATATATTTT.

V and J are TRBV5-1 and TRBJ2-7; D may correspond to TRBD1 or TRBD2 (6 bases each). This CDR3 spans 16 amino acids. CDR1 is SGHRS and CDR2 is YFSETQ in the germline V gene. The ends were cut back, 0 bases at V and 3 bases at J, with 16 bases in the middle. The CDR3 DNA sequence: TGCGCCAGCAGCTTGGCGAGGGACAAGGGGGGCTACGAGCAGTACTTC. It yields the protein CASSLARDKGGYEQYF. Supplemented by reference TRBV5-1 and TRBJ2-7, the full variable domain reads KAGVTQTPRYLIKTRGQQVTLSCSPISGHRSVSWYQQTPGQGLQFLFEYFSETQRNKGNFPGRFSGRQFSNSRSEMNVSTLELGDSALYLCASSLARDKGGYEQYFGPGTRLTVT.

By share, this clone ranks as medium-sized (0.01 to 0.1%). The chain uses TRBV24-1 and TRBJ2-7; 9 bases fit TRBD1. Germline loops: CDR1 KGHDR, CDR2 SFDVKD. The J segment lost 2 bases and the V segment lost 4 bases, leaving 2 bases of the junction unmatched. This CDR3 has 14 residues. CDR3 coding DNA: TGTGCCACCAGTGAGCGGGACAGGGCCTACGAGCAGTACTTC. It yields the protein CATSERDRAYEQYF.

The chain joins TRBV19 to TRBJ2-6, with D tentatively TRBD1 or TRBD2 (6 bases each). This CDR3 is 15 amino acids long. CDR1 and CDR2 (germline): LNHDA, SQIVND (reference sequence). Trimming took 6 bases from V and 0 from J, leaving 9 bases between them. CDR3 sequence: CASRGGFSGANVLTF. CDR3 nucleotides: TGTGCCAGTAGAGGGGGGTTCTCTGGGGCCAACGTCCTGACTTTC.

The J gene is TRBJ1-3, the V gene TRBV6-1, with 7 bases matching TRBD1. Losses at the gene ends were 3 bases for V and 0 bases for J; bases not matched to a gene: 8. Germline values: CDR1 MNHNS, CDR2 SASEGT. The CDR3 contains 17 residues. CDR3 sequence (DNA): TGTGCCAGCAGTGATCCACCGGGACAGCGCTCTGGAAACACCATATATTTT. Protein: CASSDPPGQRSGNTIYF.

The chain joins TRBV2 to TRBJ1-2; D unresolved. Germline V lookup: CDR1 SNHLY, CDR2 FYNNEI. The CDR3 is 13 residues long. V was clipped by 1 base and J by 4 bases, with 7 bases between them. CDR3 amino acids: CASSEEAGYGYTF. DNA for the CDR3: TGTGCCAGCAGTGAAGAAGCAGGCTATGGCTACACCTTC.

The V gene is TRBV11-2, the J gene TRBJ2-3, with 14 bases aligning to TRBD2. This CDR3 has 15 residues. V trimming: 5 bases; J trimming: 6 bases; junction bases outside the gene matches: 4. Germline V gene lookup returns CDR1 SGHAT and CDR2 FQNNGV. In DNA form, the CDR3 reads TGTGCCAGCAGCATCGGGACTAGCGGGGGCGATACGCAGTATTTT. Protein sequence: CASSIGTSGGDTQYF.

The gene calls are TRBV10-3 and TRBJ2-1; TRBD2 matches at 11 bases. V lost 6 bases, J lost 7 bases, and 8 bases stayed unmatched. The CDR3 totals 15 residues. The germline V gene encodes CDR1 ENHRY and CDR2 SYGVKD. DNA of the CDR3: TGTGCCATCAGACCGACTAGCGGGGCTCTAAATGAGCAGTTCTTC. Translating it yields CAIRPTSGALNEQFF.

The chain recombines TRBV3-1 (or the pseudogene TRBV3-2) with TRBJ2-2; 13 bases agree with TRBD2. V shed 5 bases and J 4 bases; nucleotides not matched to a gene: 13. The CDR3 is 19 residues long. Per germline, CDR1 LGHDT and CDR2 YNNKEL (reference sequence). Here the CDR3 DNA reads TGTGCCAGCAGCACATCACTAGCGGGGGGGATTGAGGTCACCGGGGAGCTGTTTTTT. This gives the protein CASSTSLAGGIEVTGELFF.

V and J are TRBV7-9 and TRBJ2-5; no clear D. The CDR3 has 11 amino acids. V gave up 3 bases and J gave up 12 bases, with 11 bases separating them. Germline values: CDR1 SEHNR, CDR2 FQNEAQ (reference sequence). The DNA for the CDR3 is TGTGCCAGCAGCTTCGGGTCCCCCGAGTACTTC. This gives the protein CASSFGSPEYF.

CDR3 protein: CASRWDRGTYEQYF. Written as DNA, the CDR3 is TGTGCCAGCAGGTGGGACAGGGGGACCTACGAGCAGTACTTC. The rearrangement joins TRBV6-5 to TRBJ2-7; the match to TRBD1 covers 11 bases. CDR3 length: 14 amino acids. Germline V lookup: CDR1 MNHEY, CDR2 SVGAGI. Unmatched junction bases numbered 3, after V lost 6 bases and J lost 2 bases.

The rearrangement links TRBV5-1 to TRBJ1-5, with D possibly TRBD1 on 6 matching bases. Germline CDR1 reads SGHRS; CDR2 reads YFSETQ. This CDR3 is built from 14 residues. V gave up 4 bases and J gave up 2 bases, with 10 bases separating them. The CDR3 is CASSMAGGNQPQHF. Written as DNA, the CDR3 is TGCGCCAGCAGCATGGCAGGGGGCAATCAGCCCCAGCATTTT.

J is TRBJ1-1 and V is TRBV10-3; perhaps TRBD1 as D (6 bases). V gave up 5 bases and J gave up 3 bases, with 10 bases separating them. The CDR3 totals 13 residues. CDR1 and CDR2 (germline): ENHRY, SYGVKD. This CDR3 is CAISTGTDTEAFF. The CDR3 bases are TGTGCCATCAGTACAGGGACGGACACTGAAGCTTTCTTT.

This chain joins TRBV28 and TRBJ2-7; 9 bases agree with TRBD1. Trimming at V came to 8 bases and at J to 2 bases, leaving 13 bases not matched to a gene. Looked up from germline, CDR1 is MDHEN and CDR2 is SYDVKM. The CDR3 totals 16 residues. The CDR3, as DNA: TGTGCCAGCGGTCCTCCAGGACAGGGGACCACCTACGAGCAGTACTTC. Residues: CASGPPGQGTTYEQYF.

This rearrangement joins TRBV4-2 to TRBJ1-1; unclear D gene. The CDR3 sequence is 17 residues long. Germline loops: CDR1 LGHNA, CDR2 YNFKEQ. With 1 base removed from V and 3 bases from J, the gap between germline ends came to 18 bases. CDR3 nucleotide sequence: TGTGCCAGCAGCCAAGTCGACGCGGTGGGGTCTCACACTGAAGCTTTCTTT. Translation gives CASSQVDAVGSHTEAFF.

This rearrangement joins TRBV5-4 to TRBJ2-3, with TRBD2 identical over 13 bases. The CDR3 has 15 amino acids. Per germline, CDR1 SGHNT and CDR2 YYREEE (reference sequence). The junction had 2 bases not matched to a gene; V was cut back by 3 bases and J by 4 bases. CDR3 region: CASSSGTSGADTQYF. The CDR3 coding sequence is TGTGCCAGCAGCTCCGGGACTAGCGGGGCAGATACGCAGTATTTT. Variable domain in full (rest from reference TRBV5-4 and TRBJ2-3): ETGVTQSPTHLIKTRGQQVTLRCSSQSGHNTVSWYQQALGQGPQFIFQYYREEENGRGNFPPRFSGLQFPNYSSELNVNALELDDSALYLCASSSGTSGADTQYFGPGTRLTVL.

This clone was detected once. The rearrangement joins TRBV24-1 to TRBJ1-5; weak D call: TRBD1 (5 bases). Trimming cost V 4 bases and J 4 bases, with 10 bases left between them. CDR1 and CDR2 from the germline V gene are KGHDR and SFDVKD. The CDR3 runs 14 residues. CDR3 sequence reads: CATSDQGTNQPQHF. DNA for the CDR3: TGTGCCACCAGTGACCAGGGTACTAATCAGCCCCAGCATTTT.

J is TRBJ1-1 and V is TRBV7-8, with D unresolved. The germline V gene encodes CDR1 SGHVS and CDR2 FQNEAQ. The length of the CDR3 is 12 residues. V was shortened by 5 bases and J by 5 bases, with 9 bases between the two germline ends. The CDR3 region has the DNA TGTGCCAGCAGCCCTGGTTGGACTGAAGCTTTCTTT. Its translation is CASSPGWTEAFF.

The rearrangement joins TRBV11-3 to TRBJ2-5; unclear D gene. From germline, CDR1 is SGHNT and CDR2 YENEEA. The CDR3 length is 14 residues. Trimming stripped 6 bases from V and 1 base from J, with 12 bases between. CDR3 sequence (DNA): TGTGCCAGCAGTTCGACTGGTCTCCAAGAGACCCAGTACTTC. Amino acids: CASSSTGLQETQYF.

The chain couples TRBV16 to TRBJ2-5; either TRBD1 or TRBD2 may fit D (5 bases each). This CDR3 comprises 13 residues. Trimming pared 3 bases from V and 4 bases from J, leaving 9 bases between. In germline, CDR1 is KGHSY, CDR2 FQNENV. DNA for the CDR3: TGTGCCAGCAGCCATCTTGGGGGAGAGACCCAGTACTTC. This codes for CASSHLGGETQYF.

This clone was seen only a few times. The chain links TRBV20-1 to TRBJ1-2; 7 nucleotides line up with TRBD1. CDR1 is DFQATT and CDR2 is SNEGSKA in the germline V gene (reference sequence). V lost 6 bases and J lost 8; bases outside the gene matches: 6. The CDR3 totals 11 residues. In nucleotides, the CDR3 is TGCAGTGCGACAGGGTCTAAAGGCTACACCTTC. Translating it yields CSATGSKGYTF.